This T cell receptor (beta chain) came from a study of blood T cell repertoires in COVID-19. For the study at large: COVID-19 samples from acute and convalescent phases originated in the United States, Italy and Spain. Sample material is recorded as cDNA or gDNA derived from T cells, B-cell-depleted T cells, or PBMCs.

Germline CDR1 and CDR2: SNHLY and FYNNEI. The CDR3 spans 15 residues. Trimming shortened V by 7 bases and J by 4 bases, and 19 bases separated the two germline ends. Source study methods: The assay estimated nucleated cells by amplifying reference gene primers. TCRdb keeps only in-frame clones here, not all; method: immunoSEQ multiplex PCR. D and trimming were read from the DNA, whereas the V and J calls and clone size are those reported in that table. The sample records 100,000 to 150,000 clones, approximately 83% being singletons. This clonotype was sampled from a man between 60 and 75 years old with acute or convalescent COVID-19. The sample consisted of peripheral blood. The rearrangement joins TRBV2 to TRBJ1-1; D possibly corresponds to TRBD1 (5 bases). The DNA of the CDR3 is TGTGCCAGCAACTCCCAGGGCCCGGTTGGCACTGAAGCTTTCTTT. Its protein product is CASNSQGPVGTEAFF.